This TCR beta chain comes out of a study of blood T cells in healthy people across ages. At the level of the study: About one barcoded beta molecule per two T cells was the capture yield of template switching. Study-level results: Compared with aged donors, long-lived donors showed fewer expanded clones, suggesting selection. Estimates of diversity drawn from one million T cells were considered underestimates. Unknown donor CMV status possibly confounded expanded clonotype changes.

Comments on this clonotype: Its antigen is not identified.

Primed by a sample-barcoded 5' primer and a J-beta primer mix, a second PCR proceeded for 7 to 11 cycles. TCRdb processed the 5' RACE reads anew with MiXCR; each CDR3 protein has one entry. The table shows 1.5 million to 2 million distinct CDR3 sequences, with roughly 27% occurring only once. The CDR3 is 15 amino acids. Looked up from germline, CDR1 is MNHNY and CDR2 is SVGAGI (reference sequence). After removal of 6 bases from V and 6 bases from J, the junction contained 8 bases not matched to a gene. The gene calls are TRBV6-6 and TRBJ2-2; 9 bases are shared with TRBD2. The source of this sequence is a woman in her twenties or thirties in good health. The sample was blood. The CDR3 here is CASSPTSGSAGELFF. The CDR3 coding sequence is TGTGCCAGCAGCCCAACTAGCGGGTCGGCCGGGGAGCTGTTTTTT.